In its sample, the clone carrying this TCR beta chain was seen a few times. Other DNA sequences in the sample encode the same CDR3. Repertoires were generated with immunoSEQ multiplex PCR, while TCRdb's copy carries only in-frame clones and drops some. Of 75,000 to 100,000 clones in the sample, roughly 45% were seen once. The ends were cut back, 3 bases at V and 1 base at J, with 9 bases in the middle. The CDR3 loop spans 14 amino acids. Germline-derived CDR1 and CDR2 are GTSNPN and SVGIG (reference sequence). This record belongs to a study of shared clonotypes between healthy human individuals. The rearrangement joins TRBV30 to TRBJ2-2; tentative D call: TRBD1 (5 bases). The sequencing input was PBMCs. The clonotype was recovered from a woman between 40 and 50 years old in good health. Some clones in this sample may be carry-over from other donors' samples. The CDR3 coding sequence is TGTGCCTGGAGGGGCAGGGTGAACACCGGGGAGCTGTTTTTT. Translated, it gives CAWRGRVNTGELFF.